One T cell receptor (beta chain) is described in this entry. This clone was observed a handful of times. Its antigen remains undetermined. One base away there is no much larger clone; base qualities are not given. The data are from a study of cytomegalovirus exposure and HLA in healthy donors (dated by TCRdb to about 2017). In terms of the full investigation: According to an earlier analysis of 550 to 700 of the donors, roughly 180 million T cells yielded 90 million to 130 million unique TCR beta sequences and about 280 Gb of sequence data. Across approximately 420 genotyped donors of the cohort, an average of approximately 240,000 unique TCR beta nucleotide sequences per donor were sequenced, and 15% to 20% of those sequences were non-productive. Approximately 310 gigabases of sequencing data and around 88 million unique TCR sequences made up an early release that covered 500 to 700 HLA-typed donors. Using immunosequencing, the study profiled T cell repertoires from 500 to 800 subjects and related those repertoires to cytomegalovirus serostatus. HLA typing included class I and class II loci at four-digit resolution. Every repertoire in the discovery cohort had been generated on one and the same sequencing platform. Of the approximately 400 genotyped donors, more than 75% were placed in the genetic ancestry cluster associated with self-reported Caucasian donors. In a later genetic analysis, genome-wide SNP genotypes for about three fifths of the roughly 670 donors were used, and that subset was treated as a discovery cohort. Typing coverage varied by locus: roughly 629-640 donors for A, B, C, DRB1 and DQB1; roughly 510 for DQA1; 600 to 610 for DPA1; more than 450 for DPB1. Donor age, sex, ethnicity and CMV serostatus were compiled together with the repertoire data. The study aimed to test whether cataloging public T cell receptors could reveal signatures of past pathogen exposure. Rather than using new phenotypic data, the later analysis identified candidate immune exposures from TCR beta sequences and from how often those sequences occurred across donors. The study combined high-throughput TCR immunosequencing, statistical association of individual TCRs with disease status, and machine learning to predict cytomegalovirus infection status. A later analysis re-examined previously published TCR beta repertoires from roughly 650 donors and added high-resolution HLA genotyping to investigate patterns of TCR occurrence. To decide whether each TCR beta V gene segment behaved as functional or pseudogenic, an earlier analysis of 587 of the donors relied on high-throughput TCR beta sequencing. Roughly five DR-DQ haplotypes were handled as single units for association and clustering because linkage in the cohort was strong. Along with the roughly 670-subject first cohort, a separate validation cohort of 120 different subjects was used.

The CDR3 spans 14 residues, from the cysteine through the phenylalanine. Only the CDR3 DNA is retained, 42 bases long and in frame from the first base. Per the germline V gene, MDHEN is the CDR1 and SYDVKM is the CDR2. Germline trimming amounts to 8 bases on V and 7 bases on J, with 13 as the count of junction bases outside the gene matches. The cohort was made up of hundreds of healthy bone marrow donors. All cohort members were sampled while nominally healthy, although unrecorded immune exposures were likely present. The donor tested CMV seronegative, placing the donor among the 352 seronegative members of the cohort. Each donor provided a peripheral blood sample, and peripheral blood mononuclear cells were used for TCR beta sequencing. The Qiagen DNeasy Blood Extraction Kit was used to extract genomic DNA from the blood cell samples. The receptor library was made with the immunoSEQ multiplex PCR assay. The multiplex PCR relied on a mix of 60 forward primers for TCR Vbeta segments and 13 reverse primers for TCR Jbeta segments. The CDR3 region of rearranged TCR beta genes was amplified from genomic DNA by a multiplex PCR assay. On the Illumina HiSeq System, the amplified TCR beta libraries were sequenced as 87-base-pair reads. Regarding the original processing steps: A later analysis tallied 75 million to 95 million unique TCR beta chains across the 666 repertoires, and some 10 million of those chains were shared by two or more donors. Raw reads were error-corrected and collapsed into unique sequences with a nearest-neighbor algorithm that merged closely related sequences to remove PCR and sequencing errors. Alignment of CDR3 sequences to IMGT reference sequences was used to assign V, D and J gene segments. For a sequence to be retained, a match of at least six nucleotides was required to both a V gene segment and a J gene segment. Rearrangements were called productive when the CDR3 lacked stop codons and stayed in frame with V and J; all others were non-productive. Following IMGT convention, CDR3 was defined as the stretch from the second conserved V-encoded cysteine to the conserved J-encoded phenylalanine. In an earlier analysis of around 540 of the donors, sequences lacking an unambiguous match to a single V gene segment were excluded. An earlier analysis of some 610 of the donors called V segments functional above 56.7% productive rearrangements and segregating when the between-donor standard deviation exceeded 5%. To diagnose cytomegalovirus status from the catalog of TCR beta chain sequences, a statistical classification framework was built. V and J gene assignment, in a later analysis, came from comparing TCR nucleotide sequences with IMGT/GENE-DB human TR gene sequences. Using the TCRdist pipeline, a later analysis assigned CDR3 sequences along with most-parsimonious VDJ recombination scenarios. A later analysis defined each TCR beta chain by its CDR3 amino acid sequence plus V-gene family, and excluded reads lacking a unique V-gene family. To address suspected cross-contamination and a sequencing artifact, a later analysis removed roughly 640 highly shared, low-generation-probability nucleotide sequences. In a later analysis, a clonal expansion index was calculated for each public chain from normalized within-repertoire ranks of inferred template counts. Generation probabilities in a later analysis came from a VDJ recombination model fitted to out-of-frame rearrangements, and those results were checked against IGoR. In a later analysis, TCR-TCR, TCR-HLA and TCR-CMV co-occurrence was scored with hypergeometric tests, and a repertoire-size bias correction was applied to TCR pairs. A later analysis estimated false discovery rates by permuting HLA or CMV assignments 20 times. In a later analysis, co-occurring TCRs were grouped with DBSCAN, and TCRdist sequence similarity was added when clustering was performed within HLA-allele-positive subsets. For co-occurrence clustering, repertoires with fewer than 30,000 or more than 120,000 public chains were excluded, along with roughly 5 repertoires with anomalous nucleotide sharing. Here the immuneACCESS table is served through TCRdb, limited to in-frame sequences with V and J called. Missing clones are a known gap in these copies; in checked studies unresolved V genes cover under half, and the rest lacks a known reason. V, J and clone size were drawn from that table, and D and trimming were deduced from the DNA. The sample records under 110,000 clones, approximately 85% of which are singletons. The ten most abundant clones make up under 5% of the sample.

The investigation overall reported the following: The presence/absence analyses assumed that sequencing depth was roughly uniform across donors, and that assumption may not be true. In an earlier analysis of around 600 of the donors, most TCR beta V segments were observed in productive rearrangements about 90% or about 30% of the time, broadly matching IMGT annotations. Only TCR beta chains were sequenced in this cohort, and the absence of alpha or paired-chain data limited detectable features. While some public TCRs were present in many individuals, most TCR sequences turned up only very rarely across donors. A later analysis reported that several top co-occurrence clusters appeared linked to parvovirus B19, influenza, CMV and Epstein-Barr virus. Over 15 rarely observed V segments, including chromosome 9 orphons, were excluded from the earlier analysis of just under 600 of the donors because counts were too low. Because some donors lacked HLA typing at each locus, the association tests relied only on the typed subset. Some IMGT-functional V segments, including TRBV6-2 and TRBV6-3, could not be distinguished by the 87-base-pair reads and were therefore excluded. A group of highly shared sequence variants was considered likely to be a technical artifact of the sequencing pipeline. Linkage disequilibrium might explain the correlated functional status among segregating V segments, but an unknown experimental factor could not be excluded. A few of the identified cytomegalovirus-associated TCR beta chains were confirmed in vitro to be specific for cytomegalovirus antigens. According to a later genetic analysis, donors in an Asian-associated ancestry cluster had fewer N-insertions in productive TCRs than the roughly 660-donor mean. In both the original and validation cohorts, the classifier was reported to diagnose cytomegalovirus status with high specificity and sensitivity. Most CMV-associated TCR beta chains appeared to be HLA-restricted in a later analysis, and the HLA associations seemed to be driven largely by CMV exposure. When HLA alleles, especially DR and DQ, strongly co-occurred, TCR associations were difficult to assign to individual alleles. A later analysis associated 17,000 or so TCR beta sequences with specific HLA alleles at a false discovery rate of 0.05. According to the authors, the approach could potentially be generalized to other disease states and immunological phenotypes. A later analysis found that TCR association rates varied across HLA loci, with DRB1 alleles showing the most associated TCRs and HLA-C alleles the fewest. CMV serostatus was the only immune exposure information available for the cohort. In a later analysis, HLA-associated TCR beta chains were found to be more clonally expanded and to have lower generation probabilities than equally common non-associated chains. A total of 164 TCR beta chains were listed by the study as associated with cytomegalovirus. An association between a missense DCLRE1C variant and V-gene and J-gene trimming of TCR beta chains was found in a later genetic analysis and replicated in an independent cohort. A further reported finding was that TCR beta sequences accurately predicted the HLA-A and HLA-B alleles for most subjects in the first cohort.

The chain is assembled from TRBV28 and TRBJ2-7, with 8 bases aligning to TRBD1. This TCR came from a man aged 25-45 years in good health and CMV-seronegative. Sample: PBMCs. The DNA sequence is given as TGTGCCAGCTTCAAGGATCTTACAGGGGGGGAGCAGTACTTC. Its coded protein is CASFKDLTGGEQYF. With all but the CDR3 taken from the reference TRBV28 and TRBJ2-7 genes, the full variable domain is: DVKVTQSSRYLVKRTGEKVFLECVQDMDHENMFWYRQDPGLGLRLIYFSYDVKMKEKGDIPEGYSVSREKKERFSLILESASTNQTSMYLCASFKDLTGGEQYFGPGTRLTVT.